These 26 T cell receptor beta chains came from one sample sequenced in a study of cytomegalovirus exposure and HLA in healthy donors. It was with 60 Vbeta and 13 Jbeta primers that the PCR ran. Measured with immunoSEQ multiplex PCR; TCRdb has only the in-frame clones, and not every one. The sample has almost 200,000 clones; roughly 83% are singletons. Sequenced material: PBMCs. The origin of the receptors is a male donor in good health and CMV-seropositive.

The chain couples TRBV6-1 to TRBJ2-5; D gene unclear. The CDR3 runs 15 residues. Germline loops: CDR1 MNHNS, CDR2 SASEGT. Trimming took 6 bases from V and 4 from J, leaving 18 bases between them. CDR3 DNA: TGTGCCAGCAGCATGGCAGGCTCGAAAATAGAGACCCAGTACTTC. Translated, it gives CASSMAGSKIETQYF.

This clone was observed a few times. CDR3 in DNA: TGCGCCAGCAGCCAAGAGGGGTCCGGGAGGGGAAGCGGGGAGCTGTTTTTT. This encodes CASSQEGSGRGSGELFF. V and J are TRBV4-1 and TRBJ2-2, with 8 bases aligning to TRBD2. The CDR3 covers 17 residues. Trimming at V came to 0 bases and at J to 7 bases, leaving 10 bases not matched to a gene. CDR1 and CDR2 from the germline V gene are MGHRA and YSYEKL.

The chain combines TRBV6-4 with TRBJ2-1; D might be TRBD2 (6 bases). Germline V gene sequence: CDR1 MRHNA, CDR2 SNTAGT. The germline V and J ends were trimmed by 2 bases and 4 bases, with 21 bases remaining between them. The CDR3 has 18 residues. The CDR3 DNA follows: TGTGCCAGCAGTGACGGGCAGAAGGGACTCGGGGCTTACAATGAGCAGTTCTTC. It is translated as CASSDGQKGLGAYNEQFF.

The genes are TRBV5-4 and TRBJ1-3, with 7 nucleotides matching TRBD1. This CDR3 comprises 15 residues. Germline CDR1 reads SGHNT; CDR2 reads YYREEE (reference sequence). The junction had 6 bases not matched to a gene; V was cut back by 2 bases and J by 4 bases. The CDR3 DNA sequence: TGTGCCAGCAGCTTTCGTCAGGGGGAAGGAAACACCATATATTTT. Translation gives CASSFRQGEGNTIYF.

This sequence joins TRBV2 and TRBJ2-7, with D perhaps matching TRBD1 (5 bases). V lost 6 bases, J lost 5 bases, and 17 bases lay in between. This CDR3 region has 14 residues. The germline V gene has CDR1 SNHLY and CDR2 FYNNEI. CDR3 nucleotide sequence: TGTGCCAGCAGACTTTCCAGGCAGGGCCACGAGCAGTACTTC. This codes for CASRLSRQGHEQYF.

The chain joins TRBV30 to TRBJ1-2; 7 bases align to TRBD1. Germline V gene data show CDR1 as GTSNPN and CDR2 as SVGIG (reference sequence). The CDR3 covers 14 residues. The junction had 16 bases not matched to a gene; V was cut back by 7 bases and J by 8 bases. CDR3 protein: CASGGGARSEGYTF. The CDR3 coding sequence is TGTGCCTCGGGAGGGGGCGCAAGGTCGGAGGGCTACACCTTC.

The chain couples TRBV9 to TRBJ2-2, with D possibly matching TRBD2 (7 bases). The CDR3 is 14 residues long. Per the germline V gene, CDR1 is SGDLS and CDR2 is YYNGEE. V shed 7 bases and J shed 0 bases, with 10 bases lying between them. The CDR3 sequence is CASGGAPNTGELFF. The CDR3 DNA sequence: TGTGCCAGCGGGGGGGCGCCGAACACCGGGGAGCTGTTTTTT.

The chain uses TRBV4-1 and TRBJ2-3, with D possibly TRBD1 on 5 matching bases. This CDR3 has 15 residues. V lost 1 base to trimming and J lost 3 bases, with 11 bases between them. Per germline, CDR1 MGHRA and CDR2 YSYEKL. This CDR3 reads CASSQVGHYTDTQYF. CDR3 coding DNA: TGCGCCAGCAGCCAAGTCGGACATTATACAGATACGCAGTATTTT.

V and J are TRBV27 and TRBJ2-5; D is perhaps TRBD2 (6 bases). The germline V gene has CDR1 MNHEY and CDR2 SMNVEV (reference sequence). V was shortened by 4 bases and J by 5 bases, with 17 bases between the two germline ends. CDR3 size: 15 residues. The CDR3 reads CASSSSRLARETQYF. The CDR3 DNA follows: TGTGCCAGCAGTTCTTCCAGGCTAGCGAGGGAGACCCAGTACTTC.

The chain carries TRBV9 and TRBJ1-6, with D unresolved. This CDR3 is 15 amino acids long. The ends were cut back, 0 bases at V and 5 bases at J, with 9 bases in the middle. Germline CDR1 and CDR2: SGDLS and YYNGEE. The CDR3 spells CASSVEQLHNSPLHF. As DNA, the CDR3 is TGTGCCAGCAGCGTAGAGCAACTCCATAATTCACCCCTCCACTTT.

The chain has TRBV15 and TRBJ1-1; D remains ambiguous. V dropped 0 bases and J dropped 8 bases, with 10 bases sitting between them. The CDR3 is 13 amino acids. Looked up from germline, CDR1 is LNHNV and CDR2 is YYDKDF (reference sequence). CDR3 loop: CATSRDIDNEAFF. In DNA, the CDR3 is TGTGCCACCAGCAGAGACATTGACAACGAAGCTTTCTTT.

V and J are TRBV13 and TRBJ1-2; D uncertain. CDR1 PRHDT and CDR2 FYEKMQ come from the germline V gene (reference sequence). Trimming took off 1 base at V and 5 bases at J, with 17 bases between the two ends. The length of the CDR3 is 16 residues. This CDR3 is CASSLVGTDILYGYTF. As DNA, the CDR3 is TGTGCCAGCAGCTTAGTCGGAACAGATATTCTATATGGCTACACCTTC.

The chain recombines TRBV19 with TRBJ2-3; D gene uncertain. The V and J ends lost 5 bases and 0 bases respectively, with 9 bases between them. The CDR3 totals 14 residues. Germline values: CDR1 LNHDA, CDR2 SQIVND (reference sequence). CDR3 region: CASSVTASTDTQYF. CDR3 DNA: TGTGCCAGTAGTGTCACAGCTAGCACAGATACGCAGTATTTT. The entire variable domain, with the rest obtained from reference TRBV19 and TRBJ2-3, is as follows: DGGITQSPKYLFRKEGQNVTLSCEQNLNHDAMYWYRQDPGQGLRLIYYSQIVNDFQKGDIAEGYSVSREKKESFPLTVTSAQKNPTAFYLCASSVTASTDTQYFGPGTRLTVL.

The CDR3 is CASSFDLGGAYTGELFF. In DNA, the CDR3 is TGTGCCAGCAGCTTCGATTTAGGAGGGGCCTACACCGGGGAGCTGTTTTTT. The chain carries TRBV11-3 and TRBJ2-2; D perhaps matches TRBD2 (6 bases). Germline CDR1 is SGHNT and CDR2 is YENEEA. V was shortened by 3 bases and J by 3 bases, with 17 bases between the two germline ends. The CDR3 extends over 17 amino acids.

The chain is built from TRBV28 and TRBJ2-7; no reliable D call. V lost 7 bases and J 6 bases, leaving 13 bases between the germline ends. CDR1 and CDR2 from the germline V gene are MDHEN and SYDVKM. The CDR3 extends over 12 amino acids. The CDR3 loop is CASKNSISEQYF. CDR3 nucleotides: TGTGCCAGCAAAAACAGCATCTCCGAGCAGTACTTC. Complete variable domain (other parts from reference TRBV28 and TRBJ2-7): DVKVTQSSRYLVKRTGEKVFLECVQDMDHENMFWYRQDPGLGLRLIYFSYDVKMKEKGDIPEGYSVSREKKERFSLILESASTNQTSMYLCASKNSISEQYFGPGTRLTVT.

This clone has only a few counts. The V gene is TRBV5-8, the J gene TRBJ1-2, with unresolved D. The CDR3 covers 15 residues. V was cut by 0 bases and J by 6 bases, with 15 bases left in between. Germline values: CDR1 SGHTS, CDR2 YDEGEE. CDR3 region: CASSLEAGTIHGYTF. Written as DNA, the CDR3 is TGTGCCAGCAGCTTGGAGGCAGGCACGATCCATGGCTACACCTTC.

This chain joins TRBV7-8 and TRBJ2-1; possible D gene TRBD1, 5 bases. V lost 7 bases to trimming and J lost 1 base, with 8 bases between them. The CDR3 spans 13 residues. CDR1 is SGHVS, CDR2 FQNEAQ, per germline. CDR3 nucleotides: TGTGCCAGCATAGACAGATCCTACAATGAGCAGTTCTTC. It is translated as CASIDRSYNEQFF.

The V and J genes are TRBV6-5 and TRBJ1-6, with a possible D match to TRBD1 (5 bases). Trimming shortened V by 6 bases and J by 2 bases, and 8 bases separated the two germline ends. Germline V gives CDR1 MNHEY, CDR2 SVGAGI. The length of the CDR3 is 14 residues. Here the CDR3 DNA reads TGTGCCAGCAGAGTAGGGGCCTATAATTCACCCCTCCACTTT. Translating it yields CASRVGAYNSPLHF.

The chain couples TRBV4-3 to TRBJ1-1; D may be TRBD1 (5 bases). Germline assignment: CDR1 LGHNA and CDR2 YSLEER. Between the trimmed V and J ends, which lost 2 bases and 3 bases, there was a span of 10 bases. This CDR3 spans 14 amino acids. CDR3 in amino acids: CASSQQGGDTEAFF. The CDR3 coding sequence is TGCGCCAGCAGCCAACAGGGCGGGGACACTGAAGCTTTCTTT.

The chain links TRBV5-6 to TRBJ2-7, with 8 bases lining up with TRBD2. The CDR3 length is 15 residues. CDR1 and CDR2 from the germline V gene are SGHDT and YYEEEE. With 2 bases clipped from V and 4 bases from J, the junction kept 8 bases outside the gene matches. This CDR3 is CASSFLAGGGYEQYF. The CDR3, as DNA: TGTGCCAGCAGCTTCCTGGCGGGAGGAGGGTACGAGCAGTACTTC.

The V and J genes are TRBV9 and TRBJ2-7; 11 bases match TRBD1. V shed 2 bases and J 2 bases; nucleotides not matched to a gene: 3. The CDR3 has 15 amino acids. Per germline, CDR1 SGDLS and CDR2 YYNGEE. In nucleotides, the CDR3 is TGTGCCAGCAGCGTCCGGGACAGGGGGGCCTACGAGCAGTACTTC. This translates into CASSVRDRGAYEQYF.

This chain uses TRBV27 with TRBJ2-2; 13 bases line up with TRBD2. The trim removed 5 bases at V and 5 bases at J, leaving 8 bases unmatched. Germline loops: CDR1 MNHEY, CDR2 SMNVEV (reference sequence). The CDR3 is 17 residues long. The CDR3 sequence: CASSGGLAGFRTGELFF. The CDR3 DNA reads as TGTGCCAGCAGTGGGGGACTAGCGGGGTTCCGGACCGGGGAGCTGTTTTTT.

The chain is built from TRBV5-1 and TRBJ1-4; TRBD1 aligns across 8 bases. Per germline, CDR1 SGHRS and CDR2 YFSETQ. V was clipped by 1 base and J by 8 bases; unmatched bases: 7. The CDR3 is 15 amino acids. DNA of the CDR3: TGCGCCAGCAGCTTGTCAGGGGGCTCGGGAGAAAAACTGTTTTTT. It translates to CASSLSGGSGEKLFF.

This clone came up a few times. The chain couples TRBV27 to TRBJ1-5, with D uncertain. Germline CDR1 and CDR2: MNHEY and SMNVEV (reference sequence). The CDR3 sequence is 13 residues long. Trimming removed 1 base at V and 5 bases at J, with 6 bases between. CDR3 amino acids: CASSLYGDQPQHF. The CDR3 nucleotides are TGTGCCAGCAGTTTATACGGGGATCAGCCCCAGCATTTT.

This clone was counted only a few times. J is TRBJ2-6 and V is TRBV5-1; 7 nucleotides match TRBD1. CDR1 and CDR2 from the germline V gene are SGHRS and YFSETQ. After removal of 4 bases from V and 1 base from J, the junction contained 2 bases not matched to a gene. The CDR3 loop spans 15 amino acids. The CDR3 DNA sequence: TGCGCCAGCAGCCCGACAGGGTCTGGGGCCAACGTCCTGACTTTC. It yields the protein CASSPTGSGANVLTF.

CDR3 sequence reads: CASSKREEGCFGYTF. The DNA of the CDR3 is TGTGCCAGCAGCAAAAGGGAGGAGGGCTGCTTTGGCTACACCTTC. The genes are TRBV21-1 and TRBJ1-2. TRBV21-1 is classified as a pseudogene. This CDR3 has 15 amino acids.